This section outlines one TCR beta chain sequence together with its context. Its antigen remains unidentified. J lost 2 bases, V lost 1 base, and 9 bases had no gene match. Germline assignment: CDR1 SGHDT and CDR2 YYEEEE. The CDR3 is 16 amino acids. The data were obtained in a study of T-cell reconstitution after alpha-beta-depleted transplantation in children. Broader study findings: T-cell counts and diversity at one year following transplant were attributed mainly to newly produced T cells. Several hundred graft clones that had expanded were reportedly the source of alpha-beta T cells about two months after transplant. At day 60, the high TCRbeta diversity found in some patients originated from recipient T cells and thymic progenitors that had survived.

Construction of the TCRbeta library involved unique molecular identifiers. TCRdb itself ran the PCR reads through MiXCR, one entry per CDR3 protein. The sample includes about 1,000,000 distinct CDR3 sequences, 25% to 35% of them seen just once. The sequenced sample was PBMCs, mostly from graft donor cells, obtained 360 days after TCRalphabeta/CD19-depleted stem cell transplant. This TCR was sampled from a boy younger than two who had a stem cell transplant for SCID, so the T cells may come from the graft donor. V is TRBV5-6 and J is TRBJ2-7, with TRBD1 identical over 7 bases. The CDR3 DNA is TGTGCCAGCAGCTTGTATAGGGGACAGAATACCTACGAGCAGTACTTC. Protein sequence: CASSLYRGQNTYEQYF. Looking up the rest from reference TRBV5-6 and TRBJ2-7 gives the full variable domain: DAGVTQSPTHLIKTRGQQVTLRCSPKSGHDTVSWYQQALGQGPQFIFQYYEEEERQRGNFPDRFSGHQFPNYSSELNVNALLLGDSALYLCASSLYRGQNTYEQYFGPGTRLTVT.